The 31 T cell receptor beta chains reported below all come from one sample, sequenced in a study of graft-versus-host responses after intestinal transplantation. Antigen specificity for these receptors is unknown. TCRdb's table, derived via immunoSEQ multiplex PCR, lists solely in-frame clones and lacks some. Among 75,000 to 95,000 clones listed, around 93% were seen once. The sequencing used unstimulated CD4+ T cells sorted from spleen or lymph node cells, collected before transplant. All receptors derive from a human donor who was the organ donor for an intestinal transplant.

The chain recombines TRBV29-1 with TRBJ2-7; a possible D gene is TRBD1 (6 bases). Trimming took off 4 bases at V and 7 bases at J, with 14 bases between the two ends. Germline-derived CDR1 and CDR2 are SQVTM and ANQGSEA. CDR3 length: 12 residues. CDR3 coding DNA: TGCAGCGTTGCGACAGGCCTCTGGGAGCAGTACTTC. Encoded protein: CSVATGLWEQYF.

This rearrangement joins TRBV19 to TRBJ2-1; 7 bases fit TRBD2. CDR1 is LNHDA and CDR2 is SQIVND in the germline V gene (reference sequence). After removal of 9 bases from V and 1 base from J, the junction contained 9 bases not matched to a gene. This CDR3 contains 15 residues. The DNA for the CDR3 is TGTGCCAGCTTGGGGCGGGGGAGGTCCTACAATGAGCAGTTCTTC. It is translated as CASLGRGRSYNEQFF.

As for this clone: The sample has other DNA sequences that encode this CDR3 too. The V and J genes are TRBV18 and TRBJ1-1, with no clear D. Trimming took off 3 bases at V and 4 bases at J, with 15 bases between the two ends. The germline gives CDR1 KGHSH, CDR2 LQKENI. The CDR3 spans 15 residues. The CDR3 here is CASSPTQWPGTEAFF. CDR3 coding DNA: TGTGCCAGCTCACCGACCCAGTGGCCGGGCACTGAAGCTTTCTTT.

The chain couples TRBV10-3 to TRBJ2-7; TRBD2 aligns across 10 bases. Germline trimming cut 10 bases from V and 4 bases from J; bases unmatched to any gene: 10. The CDR3 length is 14 residues. Germline CDR1 ENHRY, CDR2 SYGVKD. The DNA of the CDR3 is TGTGCCACGACCCTGAGCGGGAGGGTATACGAGCAGTACTTC. Encoded protein: CATTLSGRVYEQYF.

The chain combines TRBV7-3 with TRBJ1-1; D is undetermined. The CDR3 is 14 amino acids. Germline CDR1 SGHTA, CDR2 FQGTGA. Trimming shortened V by 4 bases and J by 4 bases, and 13 bases separated the two germline ends. Here the CDR3 reads CASSSSGPGTEAFF. CDR3 DNA sequence: TGTGCCAGCAGCTCAAGTGGGCCAGGCACTGAAGCTTTCTTT.

The V gene is TRBV29-1, the J gene TRBJ1-1, with D possibly being TRBD1 (6 bases). The CDR3 is made up of 14 amino acids. V lost 4 bases, J lost 3 bases, and 15 bases lay in between. The germline V gene encodes CDR1 SQVTM and CDR2 ANQGSEA. The CDR3 coding sequence is TGCAGCGTTGCGCTTTTAGCAGGGGACACTGAAGCTTTCTTT. Its translation is CSVALLAGDTEAFF.

The chain combines TRBV18 with TRBJ2-1; a weak D match, TRBD1 (6 bases). V was pared by 3 bases and J by 5 bases, with 8 bases between. The CDR3 is 13 amino acids. Per germline, CDR1 KGHSH and CDR2 LQKENI. CDR3 loop: CASSPGADNEQFF. The CDR3 DNA reads TGTGCCAGCTCACCGGGGGCCGACAATGAGCAGTTCTTC.

V is TRBV28 and J is TRBJ2-3, with TRBD2 identical over 11 bases. CDR1 is MDHEN and CDR2 is SYDVKM in the germline V gene. With V trimmed by 5 bases and J by 2 bases, 6 bases remained unmatched. This CDR3 has 16 amino acids. CDR3 sequence: CASSQRLAGPTDTQYF. In nucleotides, the CDR3 is TGTGCCAGCAGTCAAAGACTAGCGGGACCCACAGATACGCAGTATTTT.

The chain recombines TRBV10-2 with TRBJ2-1, with 7 bases identical to TRBD2. Germline CDR1 is WSHSY and CDR2 is SAAADI. The CDR3 runs 14 residues. The ends lost 6 bases at V and 3 bases at J; junction bases unmatched: 5. The chain's CDR3 is CASRPGLYYNEQFF. The CDR3, as DNA: TGCGCCAGCAGGCCGGGACTATACTACAATGAGCAGTTCTTC.

This clone was recorded only once. The chain links TRBV4-1 to TRBJ1-6; tentative D call: TRBD1 (6 bases). The CDR3 runs 18 residues. The germline gives CDR1 MGHRA, CDR2 YSYEKL. V gave up 1 base and J gave up 2 bases, with 15 bases separating them. CDR3 in DNA: TGCGCCAGCAGCCAAGCTCTGACAGGTTCAACCTATAATTCACCCCTCCACTTT. Its protein product is CASSQALTGSTYNSPLHF.

The chain couples TRBV28 to TRBJ2-3; 9 bases are a match to TRBD2. This CDR3 has 16 residues. The V and J ends lost 3 bases and 10 bases, in that order; junction bases with no gene match: 14. CDR1 MDHEN and CDR2 SYDVKM come from the germline V gene. The CDR3 region is CASSLGGRAEAGAQYF. The DNA of the CDR3 is TGTGCCAGCAGTTTGGGCGGGAGGGCCGAGGCCGGAGCGCAGTATTTT.

Note on this clone: The same CDR3 arises from other DNA sequences in this sample as well. J is TRBJ1-2 and V is TRBV19, with 7 bases lining up with TRBD1. With V trimmed by 7 bases and J by 2 bases, 10 bases remained unmatched. Germline CDR1 LNHDA, CDR2 SQIVND (reference sequence). The CDR3 is made up of 15 amino acids. The CDR3 DNA follows: TGTGCCAGTAATAGGGGGCTGACCTCCAACTATGGCTACACCTTC. Protein sequence: CASNRGLTSNYGYTF.

The gene calls are TRBV19 and TRBJ2-1; D may be TRBD2 (5 bases). Trimming left V 7 bases short and J 3 bases short, with 13 bases between. The CDR3 totals 14 residues. From germline, CDR1 is LNHDA and CDR2 SQIVND (reference sequence). The CDR3, as DNA: TGTGCCAGTATCAGCGGCGCCGGCTACAATGAGCAGTTCTTC. Protein product: CASISGAGYNEQFF.

The chain carries TRBV7-9 and TRBJ2-3; 9 bases agree with TRBD2. CDR1 SEHNR and CDR2 FQNEAQ come from the germline V gene (reference sequence). V lost 1 base, J lost 4 bases, and 3 bases stayed unmatched. CDR3 size: 15 residues. The CDR3 DNA follows: TGTGCCAGCAGCTTAGAGGCGGGGGGGCCAGATACGCAGTATTTT. This encodes CASSLEAGGPDTQYF.

The chain carries TRBV27 and TRBJ2-7, with 14 bases fitting TRBD2. Germline CDR1 is MNHEY and CDR2 is SMNVEV (reference sequence). The CDR3 is 16 amino acids. J gave up 9 bases and V 1 base, and 8 bases lay outside the gene matches. The CDR3: CASSLFTGTSGRVQYF. The DNA of the CDR3 is TGTGCCAGCAGTTTATTCACCGGGACTAGCGGGAGAGTGCAGTACTTC.

The chain is built from TRBV2 and TRBJ2-3; perhaps TRBD1 as D (5 bases). CDR1 and CDR2 from the germline V gene are SNHLY and FYNNEI. The V gene lost 3 bases and the J gene lost 6 bases, with 13 bases spanning the gap. The CDR3 extends over 14 amino acids. Written as DNA, the CDR3 is TGTGCCAGCAGTGAGTCGCAGGGTGCGGATACGCAGTATTTT. This gives the protein CASSESQGADTQYF. The complete variable domain, with remaining parts taken from reference TRBV2 and TRBJ2-3, reads EPEVTQTPSHQVTQMGQEVILRCVPISNHLYFYWYRQILGQKVEFLVSFYNNEISEKSEIFDDQFSVERPDGSNFTLKIRSTKLEDSAMYFCASSESQGADTQYFGPGTRLTVL.

The chain uses TRBV7-9 and TRBJ1-2; D is uncertain. There are 13 residues in the CDR3. Germline V gene lookup returns CDR1 SEHNR and CDR2 FQNEAQ (reference sequence). The V gene lost 0 bases and the J gene lost 1 base, with 3 bases spanning the gap. DNA for the CDR3: TGTGCCAGCAGCTTAGCCAGTAACTATGGCTACACCTTC. It codes for CASSLASNYGYTF.

This clone is a singleton in its sample. CDR3 residues: CASSKEIAEETQYF. CDR3 DNA sequence: TGTGCCAGCAGCAAAGAAATAGCCGAGGAGACCCAGTACTTC. V and J are TRBV21-1 and TRBJ2-5; TRBD2 is the table's D call and was not checked against the DNA. TRBV21-1 is flagged as a pseudogene. This CDR3 region has 14 residues.

The V call is TRBV5-1, the J call TRBJ2-1, with TRBD2 matching 7 bases. Losses at the gene ends were 1 base for V and 7 bases for J; bases not matched to a gene: 8. Germline CDR1 and CDR2: SGHRS and YFSETQ. This CDR3 is built from 15 residues. CDR3: CASSLPREWMNEQFF. The CDR3 bases are TGCGCCAGCAGCTTGCCGCGGGAGTGGATGAATGAGCAGTTCTTC.

The chain recombines TRBV30 with TRBJ1-1; D might be TRBD1 (6 bases). The CDR3 length is 14 residues. Germline CDR1 reads GTSNPN; CDR2 reads SVGIG (reference sequence). V was pared by 3 bases and J by 10 bases, with 21 bases between. The CDR3 here is CAWRNELQGLTAFF. Here the CDR3 DNA reads TGTGCCTGGAGGAACGAATTACAGGGTCTCACAGCTTTCTTT.

The chain employs TRBV28 and TRBJ2-3; possibly TRBD1 for D (6 bases). CDR1 is MDHEN, CDR2 SYDVKM, per germline. Trimming took off 5 bases at V and 0 bases at J, with 15 bases between the two ends. The CDR3 is 16 residues long. The CDR3 bases are TGTGCCAGCAGTCGCAACCGACAGGACAGCACAGATACGCAGTATTTT. Amino acids: CASSRNRQDSTDTQYF. Variable domain in full (rest from reference TRBV28 and TRBJ2-3): DVKVTQSSRYLVKRTGEKVFLECVQDMDHENMFWYRQDPGLGLRLIYFSYDVKMKEKGDIPEGYSVSREKKERFSLILESASTNQTSMYLCASSRNRQDSTDTQYFGPGTRLTVL.

V is TRBV9 and J is TRBJ2-1; D gene uncertain. Looked up from germline, CDR1 is SGDLS and CDR2 is YYNGEE. V lost 1 base, J lost 10 bases, and 12 bases lay in between. This CDR3 has 13 residues. The CDR3 DNA sequence: TGTGCCAGCAGCGTACTCCCCCCCGGGGAGCAGTTCTTC. This codes for CASSVLPPGEQFF.

The chain employs TRBV5-1 and TRBJ2-7, with a weak D call TRBD1 (6 bases). The germline V and J ends were trimmed by 2 bases and 2 bases, with 8 bases remaining between them. CDR1 SGHRS and CDR2 YFSETQ come from the germline V gene. The CDR3 runs to 13 residues. The CDR3: CASSFAGAYEQYF. CDR3 nucleotide sequence: TGCGCCAGCAGCTTCGCAGGGGCCTACGAGCAGTACTTC.

The table lists this clone with a count of one. This sequence joins TRBV10-3 and TRBJ2-3, with 8 bases lining up with TRBD2. This CDR3 has 16 amino acids. From germline, CDR1 is ENHRY and CDR2 SYGVKD. The V and J ends lost 4 bases and 0 bases, in that order; junction bases with no gene match: 6. Written as DNA, the CDR3 is TGTGCCATCAGTGCCCATGGCGGGGGGAGCACAGATACGCAGTATTTT. Translating gives CAISAHGGGSTDTQYF.

The V and J genes are TRBV4-1 and TRBJ2-1, with 9 bases identical to TRBD2. V dropped 0 bases and J dropped 2; count of bases not matched to a gene: 8. Germline V lookup: CDR1 MGHRA, CDR2 YSYEKL. The length of the CDR3 is 18 residues. CDR3 protein: CASSQDCQRGDTYNEQFF. CDR3 DNA: TGCGCCAGCAGCCAAGATTGCCAGCGGGGGGATACCTACAATGAGCAGTTCTTC.

The chain joins TRBV29-1 to TRBJ1-2, with 7 bases lining up with TRBD1. The CDR3 is made up of 13 amino acids. Germline CDR1 reads SQVTM; CDR2 reads ANQGSEA. J gave up 3 bases and V 7 bases, and 8 bases lay outside the gene matches. DNA for the CDR3: TGCAGCGCTGGGGCCGGGACAGACTATGGCTACACCTTC. It yields the protein CSAGAGTDYGYTF.

The chain combines TRBV18 with TRBJ2-5; D may be TRBD1 (6 bases). V dropped 1 base and J dropped 4 bases, with 28 bases sitting between them. Germline V gene lookup returns CDR1 KGHSH and CDR2 LQKENI. CDR3 size: 20 residues. The CDR3, as DNA: TGTGCCAGCTCACCACGTTGGGGACACGGATCCCTTCAACACGGAGAGACCCAGTACTTC. Amino acid sequence: CASSPRWGHGSLQHGETQYF.

The chain couples TRBV5-1 to TRBJ2-7, with D tentatively TRBD2 (5 bases). V was shortened by 0 bases and J by 0 bases, with 19 bases between the two germline ends. In germline, CDR1 is SGHRS, CDR2 YFSETQ. This CDR3 has 18 residues. The CDR3, as DNA: TGCGCCAGCAGCTTGGATGTCTTCGGAGGTAGAGTCTCCTACGAGCAGTACTTC. This translates into CASSLDVFGGRVSYEQYF.

The chain combines TRBV30 with TRBJ2-7; D is undetermined. CDR3 length equals 11 residues. Between the trimmed V and J ends, which lost 4 bases and 2 bases, there was a span of 6 bases. Germline-derived CDR1 and CDR2 are GTSNPN and SVGIG (reference sequence). In DNA, the CDR3 is TGTGCCTGGAAAACAACCTACGAGCAGTACTTC. Its protein is CAWKTTYEQYF.

The chain is built from TRBV19 and TRBJ2-2; 8 bases are a match to TRBD1. The CDR3 totals 16 residues. V lost 6 bases and J lost 3; bases outside the gene matches: 9. In germline, CDR1 is LNHDA, CDR2 SQIVND (reference sequence). The CDR3 protein is CASRMQGARDTGELFF. The CDR3 nucleotides are TGTGCCAGTAGGATGCAGGGGGCTAGGGACACCGGGGAGCTGTTTTTT.

This chain connects TRBV5-1 to TRBJ2-1; TRBD2 matches at 13 bases. The CDR3 runs 18 residues. The trim removed 3 bases at V and 2 bases at J, leaving 8 bases unmatched. Per the germline V gene, CDR1 is SGHRS and CDR2 is YFSETQ. CDR3 sequence: CASSSLGLAGATYNEQFF. DNA for the CDR3: TGCGCCAGCAGCTCGCTCGGACTAGCGGGAGCCACCTACAATGAGCAGTTCTTC. Drawing the rest from reference TRBV5-1 and TRBJ2-1, the complete variable domain is KAGVTQTPRYLIKTRGQQVTLSCSPISGHRSVSWYQQTPGQGLQFLFEYFSETQRNKGNFPGRFSGRQFSNSRSEMNVSTLELGDSALYLCASSSLGLAGATYNEQFFGPGTRLTVL.